Shown below are 20 T cell receptor beta chains from a single sample sequenced in a study of T cells in women clearing cervical HPV infection (dated by TCRdb to 2016 to 2019). Libraries were made using the immunoSEQ multiplex PCR assay. TCRdb retrieved this table from immuneACCESS and kept in-frame rearrangements only. Not all clones are present; in checked studies, unresolved V genes account for under half, and no reason is known for the remainder. For this sample, the table gives about 39,000 clones. In total, the top ten clones hold approximately 4.8% of the sample. Input material: blood buffy coat. All receptors derive from a woman aged 18-70 years with a cervical HPV16 infection that either progressed to CIN3+ or cleared (not recorded which).

Details on this clone: Read data end 3 residues before the CDR3 end; the end is taken from the germline J gene. V and J are TRBV19 and TRBJ2-5, with TRBD2 matching over 12 bases. Per germline, CDR1 LNHDA and CDR2 SQIVND (reference sequence). V shed 1 base and J 4 bases; nucleotides not matched to a gene: 1. The CDR3 is made up of 15 amino acids. CDR3 bases read: TGTGCCAGTAGTATAGCGACTAGCGGGAGAGAGACC. This gives the protein CASSIATSGRET. In full, the CDR3 reads CASSIATSGRETQYF.

In the case of this clone: The read finishes 3 residues shy of the CDR3 end, and the germline J gene is used to complete it. The rearrangement links TRBV7-2 to TRBJ2-1; 7 bases are a match to TRBD1. V lost 0 bases and J lost 2; bases outside the gene matches: 1. The CDR3 runs to 15 residues. Germline lookup yields CDR1 SGHTA and CDR2 FQGNSA. This chain's CDR3 is CASSLAQGAYNEQFF. The CDR3 DNA, read in part, is TGTGCCAGCAGCTTAGCGCAGGGGGCCTACAATGAG.

To note about this clone: Read coverage stops 3 residues before the CDR3 terminus; the germline J gene supplies the remainder. The V call is TRBV5-5, the J call TRBJ2-1; TRBD2 agrees at 8 bases. The CDR3 totals 14 residues. V shed 7 bases, J shed 9 bases, and the junction held 12 bases outside the gene matches. Germline-derived CDR1 and CDR2 are SGHKS and YYEKEE (reference sequence). The sequenced CDR3 bases are TGTGCCAGCTCATATCAGGGACTAGTTGGTGAG. Translation gives CASSYQGLVGE. Given in full, the CDR3 is CASSYQGLVGEQFF.

In the case of this clone: The read stops 3 residues short of the end of the CDR3; the missing end is completed from the germline J gene. This rearrangement joins TRBV2 to TRBJ2-6; D is perhaps TRBD1 (6 bases). With 7 bases removed from V and 0 bases from J, the gap between germline ends came to 16 bases. This CDR3 has 17 residues. CDR1 is SNHLY and CDR2 is FYNNEI in the germline V gene. The CDR3: CASTQGQPFSGANVLTF. The DNA read from the CDR3 is TGTGCCAGCACACAGGGCCAGCCATTCTCTGGGGCCAACGTC. The variable domain in full, completed from reference TRBV2 and TRBJ2-6, reads EPEVTQTPSHQVTQMGQEVILRCVPISNHLYFYWYRQILGQKVEFLVSFYNNEISEKSEIFDDQFSVERPDGSNFTLKIRSTKLEDSAMYFCASTQGQPFSGANVLTFGAGSRLTVL.

The CDR3 DNA, read in part, is TGTGCCAGCAGCGGCAACCGGGACAGGGGGTGGAAGCATGAAAAA. Translated: CASSGNRDRGWKHEK. The CDR3 in full is CASSGNRDRGWKHEKLFF. The J gene is TRBJ1-4, the V gene TRBV7-8, with 11 positions matching TRBD1. The read finishes 3 residues shy of the CDR3 end, and the germline J gene is used to complete it. Germline V gene data show CDR1 as SGHVS and CDR2 as FQNEAQ. The V segment lost 5 bases and the J segment 6 bases; nucleotides outside the gene matches: 14. The CDR3 spans 18 residues.

Details on this clone: The read gets to within 3 residues of the CDR3 end, and the germline J gene fills in the rest. This chain uses TRBV20-1 with TRBJ2-3, with 14 bases fitting TRBD2. V trimming: 5 bases; J trimming: 5 bases; junction bases outside the gene matches: 3. The CDR3 sequence is 14 residues long. Germline V gives CDR1 DFQATT, CDR2 SNEGSKA (reference sequence). The CDR3: CSARLAGGIDTQYF. The sequenced part of the CDR3 DNA is TGCAGTGCTCGACTAGCGGGGGGGATAGATACG.

With regard to this clone: The CDR3 end is not reached by the read, which stops 3 residues before it; the germline J gene fills it in. The V call is TRBV7-8, the J call TRBJ1-3; D might be TRBD1 (5 bases). Germline CDR1 SGHVS, CDR2 FQNEAQ. V lost 3 bases to trimming and J lost 0 bases, with 9 bases between them. CDR3 length: 15 residues. The CDR3 loop is CASSFDSHSGNTIYF. The part of the CDR3 DNA that was read is TGTGCCAGCAGCTTCGACAGTCACTCTGGAAACACC.

This clone ranks as medium-sized in terms of frequency. The read terminates 3 residues before the CDR3 end, so the remaining end is supplied by the germline J gene. The chain couples TRBV19 to TRBJ1-1, with 10 bases fitting TRBD1. Germline CDR1 and CDR2: LNHDA and SQIVND (reference sequence). After removal of 4 bases from V and 4 bases from J, the junction contained 12 bases not matched to a gene. The CDR3 sequence is 17 residues long. Incomplete CDR3 DNA: TGTGCCAGTAGTACCCGCCGGACAGGGGGGTTTGGCACTGAA. Residues: CASSTRRTGGFGTE. The CDR3 in full is CASSTRRTGGFGTEAFF.

With respect to this clone: The read terminates 3 residues before the CDR3 end, so the remaining end is supplied by the germline J gene. This chain links TRBV20-1 with TRBJ2-7; D assignment may be TRBD1 or TRBD2 (7 bases each). The CDR3 covers 14 residues. V dropped 0 bases and J dropped 5 bases, with 14 bases sitting between them. Germline CDR1 DFQATT, CDR2 SNEGSKA (reference sequence). Partial CDR3 DNA: TGCAGTGCTAGAGATTTGGGAGGGGGCAACGAG. It yields the protein CSARDLGGGNE. The entire CDR3 sequence reads CSARDLGGGNEQYF.

As concerns this clone: The read gets to within 3 residues of the CDR3 end, and the germline J gene fills in the rest. The chain has TRBV19 and TRBJ2-2; 12 nucleotides line up with TRBD2. CDR1 LNHDA and CDR2 SQIVND come from the germline V gene (reference sequence). Trimming took 8 bases from V and 0 from J; bases not matched to a gene: 16. CDR3 size: 20 residues. The CDR3 bases that were read are TGTGCCAGTGCGCCCGGGAGGCTAGCGGGGGGGTCTGCGAACACCGGGGAG. Translated, it gives CASAPGRLAGGSANTGE. The CDR3, in full, reads CASAPGRLAGGSANTGELFF.

Of note for this clone: The read falls 3 residues short of the CDR3 end, and the missing part is taken from the germline J gene. This chain uses TRBV19 with TRBJ1-4; D gene unclear. Germline V lookup: CDR1 LNHDA, CDR2 SQIVND (reference sequence). There are 14 residues in the CDR3. V lost 3 bases, J lost 8 bases, and 13 bases lay in between. The CDR3 protein is CASSIDAGREKLFF. The sequenced CDR3 bases are TGTGCCAGTAGTATTGACGCGGGGAGGGAAAAA.

Details on this clone: The read terminates 3 residues before the CDR3 end, so the remaining end is supplied by the germline J gene. V is TRBV2 and J is TRBJ2-5, with TRBD2 as a possible D gene (6 bases). CDR3 length equals 15 residues. Per the germline V gene, CDR1 is SNHLY and CDR2 is FYNNEI. Between the trimmed V and J ends, which lost 6 bases and 1 base, there was a span of 15 bases. Incomplete CDR3 DNA: TGTGCCAGCAGCCCCCCATCTAGCGTCCAAGAGACC. As protein: CASSPPSSVQET. The full CDR3 is CASSPPSSVQETQYF.

Of note for this clone: The CDR3 end lies 3 residues beyond the end of the read and is filled in from the germline J gene. V usage is TRBV13 and J usage is TRBJ1-4; 7 bases fit TRBD1. V dropped 5 bases and J dropped 7; count of bases not matched to a gene: 4. Germline V gene lookup returns CDR1 PRHDT and CDR2 FYEKMQ (reference sequence). The CDR3 spans 13 residues. CDR3 loop: CASSIGTVEKLFF. CDR3 bases read: TGTGCCAGCAGCATCGGGACAGTTGAAAAA. Full variable domain (rest looked up from reference TRBV13 and TRBJ1-4): AAGVIQSPRHLIKEKRETATLKCYPIPRHDTVYWYQQGPGQDPQFLISFYEKMQSDKGSIPDRFSAQQFSDYHSELNMSSLELGDSALYFCASSIGTVEKLFFGSGTQLSVL.

About this clone: The sequence runs out 3 residues before the end of the CDR3; the remainder is reconstructed from the germline J gene. The J gene is TRBJ2-2, the V gene TRBV7-6; D might be TRBD2 (6 bases). This CDR3 comprises 12 residues. V was cut by 11 bases and J by 6 bases, with 13 bases left in between. The germline gives CDR1 SGHVS, CDR2 FNYEAQ. The sequenced CDR3 bases are TGTGCCTCTGGGGCTAGCGCCGGGGAG. As protein: CASGASAGE. In full, the CDR3 is CASGASAGELFF.

Notes on this clone: The DNA ends 3 residues before the CDR3 does, and the rest of the CDR3 is filled in from the germline J gene. V and J are TRBV5-6 and TRBJ2-5; 11 nucleotides agree with TRBD1. This CDR3 is 15 amino acids long. Germline V gene sequence: CDR1 SGHDT, CDR2 YYEEEE. The junction had 4 bases not matched to a gene; V was cut back by 4 bases and J by 2 bases. CDR3 sequence reads: CASSRGTGGQETQYF. The part of the CDR3 DNA that was read is TGTGCCAGCAGCCGTGGGACAGGGGGACAAGAGACC.

About this clone itself: The CDR3 is cut off 3 residues early in the read; its end comes from the germline J gene. The rearrangement links TRBV14 to TRBJ1-1; TRBD1 matches 9 bases. CDR1 is SGHDN and CDR2 is FVKESK in the germline V gene. The CDR3 is 15 residues long. J was trimmed by 3 bases and V by 4 bases; bases with no gene match: 6. CDR3: CASSPPTGGHTEAFF. The sequenced CDR3 bases are TGTGCCAGCAGCCCCCCGACAGGGGGGCACACTGAA.

Regarding this clone: Read sequence stops 3 residues before the CDR3 end, and the germline J gene provides the missing end. The chain joins TRBV3-1 (or the pseudogene TRBV3-2) to TRBJ1-2, with D tentatively TRBD1 (6 bases). The length of the CDR3 is 13 residues. V gave up 5 bases and J gave up 7 bases, with 14 bases separating them. CDR1 and CDR2 (germline): LGHDT, YNNKEL (reference sequence). The CDR3 is CASSDTGFGGYTF. CDR3 DNA (partial): TGTGCCAGCAGCGATACAGGGTTTGGTGGC.

About this clone itself: The read comes to an end 3 residues before the CDR3 does, leaving the germline J gene to fill in the end. V usage is TRBV2 and J usage is TRBJ2-2; a weak D match, TRBD1 (6 bases). In germline, CDR1 is SNHLY, CDR2 FYNNEI. Trimming left V 10 bases short and J 1 base short, with 10 bases between. The CDR3 has 13 amino acids. The CDR3 DNA, read in part, is TGTGCCAAGGGACAAGAGAACACCGGGGAG. This gives the protein CAKGQENTGE. From start to end, the CDR3 is CAKGQENTGELFF.

On this clone itself: The CDR3 extends 3 residues past the end of the read, so its final part is completed from the germline J gene. The rearrangement joins TRBV4-1 to TRBJ2-7, with TRBD1 matching over 7 bases. The germline V gene has CDR1 MGHRA and CDR2 YSYEKL. CDR3 length equals 14 residues. J was trimmed by 1 base and V by 0 bases; bases with no gene match: 0. The part of the CDR3 DNA that was read is TGCGCCAGCAGCCAAGAACAGGGGTCCTACGAG. Translation: CASSQEQGSYE. In full, the CDR3 reads CASSQEQGSYEQYF.

About this clone itself: Sequencing ends 3 residues short of the CDR3 end; the germline J gene provides the rest. V and J are TRBV19 and TRBJ2-2; the D is unclear. Trimming stripped 4 bases from V and 5 bases from J, with 17 bases between. The CDR3 sequence is 16 residues long. CDR1 and CDR2 (germline): LNHDA, SQIVND (reference sequence). Here the CDR3 reads CASSTGGWPDTGELFF. The CDR3 DNA, read in part, is TGTGCCAGTAGTACGGGTGGCTGGCCGGATACCGGGGAG.